The TCR beta chain described here comes from a study of beta chain features in type 1 diabetes. Sequencing targeted expressed TCRB transcripts, as all isolated RNA had been reverse transcribed. Assay: immunoSEQ multiplex PCR; the TCRdb copy retains only in-frame clones and omits some. The profile shows 200,000 to 300,000 clones, around an eighth of them singletons. CDR1 is SGHNT and CDR2 is YYREEE in the germline V gene (reference sequence). The CDR3 runs 15 residues. The V and J ends lost 4 bases and 4 bases respectively, with 15 bases between them. The receptor comes from a woman aged 40 to 55 in good health. This sequence joins TRBV5-4 and TRBJ2-4, with a tentative D call TRBD2 (6 bases). What was sequenced was naive CD4+ T cells from blood. The CDR3 coding sequence is TGTGCCAGCAGCGTTAGGGAGGTCTCAAAAAACATTCAGTACTTC. Its protein is CASSVREVSKNIQYF.